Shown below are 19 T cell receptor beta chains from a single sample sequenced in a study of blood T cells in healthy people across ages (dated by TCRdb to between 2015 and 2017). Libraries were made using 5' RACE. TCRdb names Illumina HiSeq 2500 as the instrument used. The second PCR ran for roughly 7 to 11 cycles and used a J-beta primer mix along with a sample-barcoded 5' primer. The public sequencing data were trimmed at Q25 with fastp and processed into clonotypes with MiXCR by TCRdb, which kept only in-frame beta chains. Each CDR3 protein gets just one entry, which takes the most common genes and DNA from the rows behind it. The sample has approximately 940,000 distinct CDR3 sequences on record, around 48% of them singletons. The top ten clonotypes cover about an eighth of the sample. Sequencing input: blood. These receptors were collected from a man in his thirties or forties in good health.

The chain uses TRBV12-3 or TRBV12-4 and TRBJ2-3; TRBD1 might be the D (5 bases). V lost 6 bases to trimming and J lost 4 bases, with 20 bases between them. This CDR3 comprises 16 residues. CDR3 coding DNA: TGTGCCAGCAGCCCAGGTAGCTTCAGGGTCGCAGATACGCAGTATTTT. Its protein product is CASSPGSFRVADTQYF.

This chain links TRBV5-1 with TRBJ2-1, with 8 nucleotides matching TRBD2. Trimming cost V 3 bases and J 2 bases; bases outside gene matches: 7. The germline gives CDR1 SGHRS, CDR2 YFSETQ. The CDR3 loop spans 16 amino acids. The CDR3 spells CASSSGGGGPYNEQFF. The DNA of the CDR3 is TGCGCCAGCAGCTCGGGTGGCGGGGGGCCCTACAATGAGCAGTTCTTC.

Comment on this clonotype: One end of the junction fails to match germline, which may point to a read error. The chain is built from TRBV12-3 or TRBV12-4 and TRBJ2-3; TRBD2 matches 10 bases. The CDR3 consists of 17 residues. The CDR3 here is CASSSVVAGGPTDMQYF. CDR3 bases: TGTGCCAGCAGTTCCGTCGTAGCGGGGGGCCCCACAGATATGCAGTATTTT.

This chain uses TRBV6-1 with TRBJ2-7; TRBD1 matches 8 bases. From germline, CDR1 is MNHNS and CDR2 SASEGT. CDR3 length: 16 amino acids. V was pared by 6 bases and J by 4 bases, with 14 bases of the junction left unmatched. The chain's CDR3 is CASSAYPTGGVYEQYF. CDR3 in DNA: TGTGCCAGCAGCGCCTACCCCACAGGGGGAGTTTACGAGCAGTACTTC.

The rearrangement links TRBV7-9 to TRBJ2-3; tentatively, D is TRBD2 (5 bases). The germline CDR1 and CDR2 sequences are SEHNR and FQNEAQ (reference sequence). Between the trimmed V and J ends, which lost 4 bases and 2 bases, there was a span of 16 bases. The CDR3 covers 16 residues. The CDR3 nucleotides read TGTGCCAGCAGCTCCCCTTGGAATAGCGCCACAGATACGCAGTATTTT. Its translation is CASSSPWNSATDTQYF. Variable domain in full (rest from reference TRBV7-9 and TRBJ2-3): DTGVSQNPRHKITKRGQNVTFRCDPISEHNRLYWYRQTLGQGPEFLTYFQNEAQLEKSRLLSDRFSAERPKGSFSTLEIQRTEQGDSAMYLCASSSPWNSATDTQYFGPGTRLTVL.

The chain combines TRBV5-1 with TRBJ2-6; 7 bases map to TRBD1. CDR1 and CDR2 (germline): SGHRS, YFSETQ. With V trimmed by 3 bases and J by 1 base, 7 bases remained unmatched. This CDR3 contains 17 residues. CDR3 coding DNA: TGCGCCAGCAGCTCCGGGACAGTTCTTTCTGGGGCCAACGTCCTGACTTTC. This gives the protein CASSSGTVLSGANVLTF.

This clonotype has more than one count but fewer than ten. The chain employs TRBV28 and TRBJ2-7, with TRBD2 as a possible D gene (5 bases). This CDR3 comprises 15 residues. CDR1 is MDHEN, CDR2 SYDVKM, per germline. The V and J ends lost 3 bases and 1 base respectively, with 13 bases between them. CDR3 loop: CASSFSREQSYEQYF. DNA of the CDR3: TGTGCCAGCAGTTTTTCAAGGGAGCAATCCTACGAGCAGTACTTC.

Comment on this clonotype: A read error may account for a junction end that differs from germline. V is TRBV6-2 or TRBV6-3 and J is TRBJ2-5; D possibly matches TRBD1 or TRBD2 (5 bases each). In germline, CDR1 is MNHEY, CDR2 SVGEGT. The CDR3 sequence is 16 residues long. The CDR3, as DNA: TGTGCCAGCAGTTACTCGGTCACTCCGGGGCAAGAGGCCCAGTACTTC. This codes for CASSYSVTPGQEAQYF.

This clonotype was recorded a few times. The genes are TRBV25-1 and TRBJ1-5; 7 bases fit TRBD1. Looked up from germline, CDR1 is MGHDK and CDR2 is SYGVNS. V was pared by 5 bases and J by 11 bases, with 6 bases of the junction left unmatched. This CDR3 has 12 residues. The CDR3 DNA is TGTGCCAGCAGTTATGGAACAGGGGCCCAGCATTTT. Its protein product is CASSYGTGAQHF.

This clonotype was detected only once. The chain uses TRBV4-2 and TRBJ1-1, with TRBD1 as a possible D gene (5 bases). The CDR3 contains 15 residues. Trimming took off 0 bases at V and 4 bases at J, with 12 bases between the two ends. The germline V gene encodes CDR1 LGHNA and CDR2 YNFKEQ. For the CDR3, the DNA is TGTGCCAGCAGCCAAGAGATCGGGGGTACCACTGAAGCTTTCTTT. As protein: CASSQEIGGTTEAFF.

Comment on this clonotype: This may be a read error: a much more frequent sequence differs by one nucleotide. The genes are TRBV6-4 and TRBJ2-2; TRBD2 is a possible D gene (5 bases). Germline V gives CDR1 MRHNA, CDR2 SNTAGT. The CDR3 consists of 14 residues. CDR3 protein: CAGSSLASTGELFF. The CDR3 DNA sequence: TGTGCCGGCAGCTCCCTAGCTAGCACCGGGGAGCTGTTTTTT.

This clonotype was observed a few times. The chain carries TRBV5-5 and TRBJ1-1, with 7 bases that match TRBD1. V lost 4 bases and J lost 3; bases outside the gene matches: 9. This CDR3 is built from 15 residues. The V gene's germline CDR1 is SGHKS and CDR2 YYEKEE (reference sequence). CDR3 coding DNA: TGTGCCAGCAGCCTACAGGGGAATGGCGACACTGAAGCTTTCTTT. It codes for CASSLQGNGDTEAFF.

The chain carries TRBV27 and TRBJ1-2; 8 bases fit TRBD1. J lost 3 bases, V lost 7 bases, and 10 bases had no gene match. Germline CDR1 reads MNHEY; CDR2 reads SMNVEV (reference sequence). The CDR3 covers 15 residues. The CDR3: CASTRTGPGDYGYTF. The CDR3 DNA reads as TGTGCCAGCACGCGGACAGGGCCCGGGGACTATGGCTACACCTTC.

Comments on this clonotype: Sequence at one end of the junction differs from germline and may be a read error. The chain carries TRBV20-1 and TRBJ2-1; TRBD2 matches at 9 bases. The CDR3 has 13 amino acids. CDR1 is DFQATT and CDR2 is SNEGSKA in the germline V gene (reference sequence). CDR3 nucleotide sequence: TGCAGTGTAAGCGGGGGGCCTTACAATGAGCCGTTCTTC. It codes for CSVSGGPYNEPFF.

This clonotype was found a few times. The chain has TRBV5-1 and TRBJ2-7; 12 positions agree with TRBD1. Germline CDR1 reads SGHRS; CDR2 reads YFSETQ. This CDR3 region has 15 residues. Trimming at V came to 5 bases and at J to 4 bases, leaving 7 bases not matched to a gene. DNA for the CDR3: TGCGCCAGCAGAACCGGGACAGGGGGCCGGTACGAGCAGTACTTC. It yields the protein CASRTGTGGRYEQYF.

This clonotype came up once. The CDR3 DNA sequence: TGTGCCAGCACGTTGACTACGGGGGGCCCGTACGAGCAGTACTTC. Protein sequence: CASTLTTGGPYEQYF. The genes are TRBV6-5 and TRBJ2-7; weak D call: TRBD2 (7 bases). Germline V gene data show CDR1 as MNHEY and CDR2 as SVGAGI. The CDR3 extends over 15 amino acids. Trimming took off 7 bases at V and 4 bases at J, with 20 bases between the two ends.

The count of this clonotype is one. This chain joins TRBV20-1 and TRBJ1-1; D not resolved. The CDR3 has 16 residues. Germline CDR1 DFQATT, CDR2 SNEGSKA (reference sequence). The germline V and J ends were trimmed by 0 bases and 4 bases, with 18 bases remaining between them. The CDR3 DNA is TGCAGTGCTAGAGATCCCAGGCAAGGGCCGTCCACTGAAGCTTTCTTT. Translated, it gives CSARDPRQGPSTEAFF.

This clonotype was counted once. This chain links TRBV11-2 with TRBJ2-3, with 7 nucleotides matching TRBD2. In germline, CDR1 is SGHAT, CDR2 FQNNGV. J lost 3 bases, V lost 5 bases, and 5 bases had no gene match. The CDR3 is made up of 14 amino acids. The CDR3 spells CASSMGGSTDTQYF. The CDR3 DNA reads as TGTGCCAGCAGCATGGGGGGGAGTACAGATACGCAGTATTTT. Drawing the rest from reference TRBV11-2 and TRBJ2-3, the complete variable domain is EAGVAQSPRYKIIEKRQSVAFWCNPISGHATLYWYQQILGQGPKLLIQFQNNGVVDDSQLPKDRFSAERLKGVDSTLKIQPAKLEDSAVYLCASSMGGSTDTQYFGPGTRLTVL.

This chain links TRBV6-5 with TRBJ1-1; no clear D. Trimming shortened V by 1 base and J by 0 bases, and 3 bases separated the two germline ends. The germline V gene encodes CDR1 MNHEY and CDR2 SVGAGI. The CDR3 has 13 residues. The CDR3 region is CASSYWVNTEAFF. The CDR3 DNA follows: TGTGCCAGCAGTTACTGGGTGAACACTGAAGCTTTCTTT.